A single sample is the source of the 13 T cell receptor beta chains below, sequenced in a study of blood T cell repertoires in COVID-19. The assay was immunoSEQ multiplex PCR, and TCRdb's table has in-frame clones only and misses some. Of tens of thousands of clones in the sample, 92% were seen once. Specimen: peripheral blood. Receptors were obtained from a man in his sixties or seventies with active COVID-19.

V usage is TRBV6-5 and J usage is TRBJ1-5, with 7 nucleotides matching TRBD1. This CDR3 comprises 13 residues. V was pared by 6 bases and J by 9 bases, with 8 bases of the junction left unmatched. The germline V gene encodes CDR1 MNHEY and CDR2 SVGAGI. The CDR3 DNA follows: TGTGCCAGCAGGAGGGGGCCGCGGCGGCCCCAGCATTTT. The encoded protein is CASRRGPRRPQHF.

V gene TRBV7-9 combines with J gene TRBJ1-6; possible D gene TRBD1, 6 bases. V gave up 2 bases and J gave up 9 bases, with 14 bases separating them. Germline V CDR1 and CDR2: SEHNR, FQNEAQ (reference sequence). The CDR3 sequence is 15 residues long. In DNA form, the CDR3 reads TGTGCCAGCAGCTTATGGGACAACCAGGGTTCACCCCTCCACTTT. This sequence encodes CASSLWDNQGSPLHF.

In regard to this clone: Additional DNA sequences in this sample encode the identical CDR3. The genes are TRBV18 and TRBJ1-1; 7 bases are shared with TRBD1. Trimming removed 3 bases from V and 2 bases from J; junction bases left unmatched: 3. There are 14 residues in the CDR3. Germline CDR1 is KGHSH and CDR2 is LQKENI. CDR3 sequence reads: CASSPDRKNTEAFF. The CDR3 region has the DNA TGTGCCAGCTCACCGGACAGGAAAAACACTGAAGCTTTCTTT.

The chain recombines TRBV27 with TRBJ1-2, with 7 bases aligning to TRBD1. V lost 5 bases to trimming and J lost 7 bases; unmatched junction nucleotides: 13. Germline values: CDR1 MNHEY, CDR2 SMNVEV (reference sequence). The CDR3 totals 15 residues. The DNA of the CDR3 is TGTGCCAGCAGTACGAGCCCAACAGGGGAGACTGGCTACACCTTC. Its translation is CASSTSPTGETGYTF.

The chain recombines TRBV5-6 with TRBJ2-1; D not resolved. The CDR3 contains 15 residues. V lost 0 bases, J lost 4 bases, and 11 bases lay in between. Germline values: CDR1 SGHDT, CDR2 YYEEEE. The chain's CDR3 is CASSLGLTRYNEQFF. The CDR3 region has the DNA TGTGCCAGCAGCTTGGGGCTGACACGTTACAATGAGCAGTTCTTC.

The V and J genes are TRBV3-1 (or the pseudogene TRBV3-2) and TRBJ2-3; TRBD2 matches 7 bases. The J segment lost 4 bases and the V segment lost 3 bases, leaving 4 bases of the junction unmatched. Germline V gives CDR1 LGHDT, CDR2 YNNKEL (reference sequence). The CDR3 totals 14 residues. This CDR3 reads CASSHSGLSDTQYF. The CDR3 nucleotides are TGTGCCAGCAGCCATAGCGGGCTGTCAGATACGCAGTATTTT.

This chain joins TRBV9 and TRBJ1-2; no clear D gene. Germline V gives CDR1 SGDLS, CDR2 YYNGEE. Trimming took off 0 bases at V and 1 base at J, with 7 bases between the two ends. The CDR3 runs 14 residues. The CDR3 nucleotides read TGTGCCAGCAGCGTAGGCCTCGGTAACTATGGCTACACCTTC. This codes for CASSVGLGNYGYTF.

The gene calls are TRBV5-1 and TRBJ1-1; D is possibly TRBD1 (6 bases). The V end lost 4 bases, the J end lost 1 base, and 14 bases lay between the germline ends. The CDR3 is made up of 15 amino acids. Germline V gene sequence: CDR1 SGHRS, CDR2 YFSETQ. The CDR3 DNA reads as TGCGCCAGCAGCCCTAGGGACACCGCGAACACTGAAGCTTTCTTT. Translated: CASSPRDTANTEAFF.

The chain is built from TRBV7-4 and TRBJ1-4, with a tentative D call TRBD1 (6 bases). Per germline, CDR1 SGHVT and CDR2 SQSDAQ. The CDR3 consists of 15 residues. V lost 5 bases and J 7 bases, leaving 17 bases between the germline ends. In DNA form, the CDR3 reads TGTGCCAGCAGCGAAGAGGGGGAGTTGGTTGAAAAACTGTTTTTT. Translated, it gives CASSEEGELVEKLFF.

The chain employs TRBV20-1 and TRBJ2-4; tentatively, D is TRBD1 (6 bases). Germline CDR1 is DFQATT and CDR2 is SNEGSKA (reference sequence). The V end was cut by 4 bases, the J end by 8 bases, with 9 bases between. The CDR3 runs 11 residues. The CDR3 DNA follows: TGCAGTGCTAACTGGGGGCACATTCAGTACTTC. Its translation: CSANWGHIQYF.

The chain couples TRBV19 to TRBJ2-7, with TRBD2 matching over 11 bases. The CDR3 runs 17 residues. Germline assignment: CDR1 LNHDA and CDR2 SQIVND (reference sequence). V lost 1 base and J lost 4; bases outside the gene matches: 9. CDR3 sequence (DNA): TGTGCCAGTAGTATAGCCCTCTCCGGGACTAGCGGTTACGAGCAGTACTTC. This gives the protein CASSIALSGTSGYEQYF.

The chain couples TRBV4-2 to TRBJ2-3, with TRBD2 matching over 12 bases. Germline V gene data show CDR1 as LGHNA and CDR2 as YNFKEQ. V gave up 4 bases and J gave up 0 bases; unmatched junction bases: 5. CDR3 length: 17 residues. The CDR3 DNA sequence: TGTGCCAGCAGCCTGACTAGCGGGGGCACTAGCACAGATACGCAGTATTTT. The encoded protein is CASSLTSGGTSTDTQYF.

The chain carries TRBV5-4 and TRBJ2-2; D is possibly TRBD1 (5 bases). The CDR3 consists of 14 residues. Trimming removed 2 bases from V and 2 bases from J, with 7 bases in between. Germline V lookup: CDR1 SGHNT, CDR2 YYREEE (reference sequence). The CDR3 DNA sequence: TGTGCCAGCAGCTTCGACAGAAACACCGGGGAGCTGTTTTTT. Its translation is CASSFDRNTGELFF.